Listed below are T cell receptor beta chains from one sample, sequenced in a study of regulatory T cells in long-lasting Graves disease. TCRdb used MiXCR to reprocess the multiplex PCR reads, holding one entry per CDR3 protein. The sample consists of 350,000 to 450,000 distinct CDR3 sequences, 16% of them appearing once. This sample was shared with a second study, whose subject was T cells in Graves' hyperthyroidism and ophthalmopathy.

Sequencing was performed on peripheral blood mononuclear cells (PBMCs), taken at new diagnosis, from a patient treated with antithyroid drugs. Receptors originate from a man between 40 and 49 years old with Graves disease. CDR3s include the opening cysteine and the closing phenylalanine or tryptophan. Each record gives: V gene, J gene, CDR3 protein.

>TRBV29-1|TRBJ2-7
CSVKGGIRYEQYF
>TRBV3-1|TRBJ2-3
CASSQETSGDADTQYF
>TRBV7-2|TRBJ2-1
CASSYRGSASGGAGEQFF
>TRBV5-1|TRBJ1-4
CASSLSRQGGTGATNEKLFF
>TRBV27|TRBJ1-6
CASSRTGVNSPLHF
>TRBV6-1|TRBJ2-2
CASRRAAGELFF
>TRBV18|TRBJ1-1
CASSPGRSDTEAFF
>TRBV6-1|TRBJ1-6
CASRPTGGYSPLHF
>TRBV30|TRBJ1-1
CAWEDRGRAWSEAFF
>TRBV28|TRBJ2-1
CATTRGLAGNNEQFF
>TRBV2|TRBJ2-5
CASSLGRIQETQYF
>TRBV10-3|TRBJ2-5
CAISESIGGARETQYF
>TRBV2|TRBJ2-7
CASSETTGDYYEQYF
>TRBV5-6|TRBJ2-3
CASSTAGTDTQYF
>TRBV27|TRBJ2-5
CASSSLSQETQYF
>TRBV2|TRBJ2-1
CASSEANGVGSSYNEQFF
>TRBV2|TRBJ2-7
CASRRLAGVHEQYF
>TRBV6-2/TRBV6-3|TRBJ1-5
CASSYSRADQPQHF
>TRBV27|TRBJ2-2
CASRDLGAGELFF
>TRBV7-6|TRBJ2-7
CASSLGGKGYEQYF
>TRBV2|TRBJ2-7
CASSEEAGSEQYF
>TRBV6-2/TRBV6-3|TRBJ1-2
CASSIGQALFYGYTF
>TRBV5-6|TRBJ2-1
CASSPGRVRINEQFF
>TRBV27|TRBJ1-4
CASMELKGVNEKLFF
>TRBV12-3/TRBV12-4|TRBJ1-5
CASSFRQVNQPQHF
>TRBV28|TRBJ1-2
CASSLTGQRGYTF
>TRBV28|TRBJ1-5
CATSVGGGEWGNQPQHF
>TRBV4-3|TRBJ2-7
CASSQERRPLIYEQYF
>TRBV20-1|TRBJ1-1
CSAKGGQVNTEAFF
>TRBV28|TRBJ2-6
CASSKGDSGANVLTF
>TRBV6-8|TRBJ2-5
CASTHWGDQETQYF
>TRBV5-1|TRBJ2-3
CASSSGTRRIADTQYF
>TRBV5-5|TRBJ2-3
CASSLRDRAADTQYF
>TRBV29-1|TRBJ1-1
CSVEEQGETEAFF
>TRBV19|TRBJ2-1
CASSFRDRGNEQFF
>TRBV5-1|TRBJ2-7
CASSFQGENEQYF
>TRBV28|TRBJ1-2
CASSFQYYGYTF
>TRBV6-1|TRBJ2-2
CAAGGRESTGELFF
>TRBV2|TRBJ1-5
CASSLGEGKGQPQHF
>TRBV29-1|TRBJ2-7
CGAGTSASYEQYF
>TRBV27|TRBJ2-7
CASSPHQHYEQYF
>TRBV2|TRBJ1-3
CASSFGAGSSGNTIYF
>TRBV6-9|TRBJ2-3
CASSYSLAENTQYF
>TRBV15|TRBJ1-4
CATSRDRVKLFF
>TRBV25-1|TRBJ1-6
CASSESGPLGSPLHF
>TRBV12-3/TRBV12-4|TRBJ1-6
CASSLGYGGGYNSPLHF
>TRBV4-1|TRBJ2-5
CASSQSSETQYF
>TRBV20-1|TRBJ1-5
CSAYGTADSNQPQHF
>TRBV4-3|TRBJ2-3
CASSQESQGGGTDTQYF